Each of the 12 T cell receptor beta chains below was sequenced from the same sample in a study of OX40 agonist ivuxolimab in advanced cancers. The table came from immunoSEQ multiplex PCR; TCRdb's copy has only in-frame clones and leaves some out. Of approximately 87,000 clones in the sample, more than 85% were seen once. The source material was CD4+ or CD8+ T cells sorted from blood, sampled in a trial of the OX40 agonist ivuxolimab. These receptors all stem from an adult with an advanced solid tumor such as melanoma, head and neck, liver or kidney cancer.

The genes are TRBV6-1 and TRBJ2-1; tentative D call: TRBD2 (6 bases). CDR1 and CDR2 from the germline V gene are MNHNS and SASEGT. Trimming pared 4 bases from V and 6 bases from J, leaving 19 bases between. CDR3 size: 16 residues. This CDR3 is CASSGPTRISFNEQFF. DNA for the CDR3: TGTGCCAGCAGTGGACCGACTAGAATCTCTTTCAATGAGCAGTTCTTC.

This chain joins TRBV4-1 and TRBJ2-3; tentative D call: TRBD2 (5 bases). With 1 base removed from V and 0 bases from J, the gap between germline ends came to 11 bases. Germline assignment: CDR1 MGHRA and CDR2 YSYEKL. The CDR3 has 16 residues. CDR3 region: CASSQVSGRSTDTQYF. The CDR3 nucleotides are TGCGCCAGCAGCCAAGTGAGCGGAAGAAGCACAGATACGCAGTATTTT.

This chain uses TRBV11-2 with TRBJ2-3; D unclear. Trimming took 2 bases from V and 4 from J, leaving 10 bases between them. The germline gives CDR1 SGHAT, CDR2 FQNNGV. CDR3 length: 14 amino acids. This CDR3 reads CASSLYLPPDTQYF. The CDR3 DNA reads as TGTGCCAGCAGCTTATACCTCCCGCCAGATACGCAGTATTTT.

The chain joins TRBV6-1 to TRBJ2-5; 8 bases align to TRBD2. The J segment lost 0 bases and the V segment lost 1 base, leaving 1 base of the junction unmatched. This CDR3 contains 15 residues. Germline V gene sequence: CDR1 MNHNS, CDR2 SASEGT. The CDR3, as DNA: TGTGCCAGCAGTGAAGAGGGACTAGACCAAGAGACCCAGTACTTC. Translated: CASSEEGLDQETQYF.

The CDR3 protein is CASSSPPSYEQYF. CDR3 in DNA: TGTGCCAGCAGTTCCCCTCCCTCCTACGAGCAGTACTTC. The chain employs TRBV27 and TRBJ2-7; D gene ambiguous. The CDR3 runs 13 residues. CDR1 MNHEY and CDR2 SMNVEV come from the germline V gene (reference sequence). Trimming removed 4 bases at V and 0 bases at J, with 7 bases between.

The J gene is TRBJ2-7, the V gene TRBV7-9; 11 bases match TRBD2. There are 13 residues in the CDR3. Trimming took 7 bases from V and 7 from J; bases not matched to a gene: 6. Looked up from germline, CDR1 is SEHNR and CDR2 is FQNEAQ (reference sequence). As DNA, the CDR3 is TGTGCCAGCAAACTAGCGGGAGAGGGTGAGCAGTACTTC. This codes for CASKLAGEGEQYF.

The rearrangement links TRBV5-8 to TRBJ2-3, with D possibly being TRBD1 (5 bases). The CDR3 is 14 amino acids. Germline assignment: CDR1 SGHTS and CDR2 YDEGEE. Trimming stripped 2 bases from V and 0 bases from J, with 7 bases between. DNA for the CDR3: TGTGCCAGCAGCTTCAGACAGAGCACAGATACGCAGTATTTT. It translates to CASSFRQSTDTQYF.

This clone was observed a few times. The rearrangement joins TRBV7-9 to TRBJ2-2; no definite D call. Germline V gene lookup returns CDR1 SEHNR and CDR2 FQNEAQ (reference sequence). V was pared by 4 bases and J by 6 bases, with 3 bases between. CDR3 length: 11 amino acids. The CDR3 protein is CASSSPGELFF. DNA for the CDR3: TGTGCCAGCAGCTCTCCCGGGGAGCTGTTTTTT.

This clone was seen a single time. In DNA, the CDR3 is TGCGCCAGCAGCCAAGAGCCAGCGGGGGGGAAATACAATGAGCAGTTCTTC. Encoded protein: CASSQEPAGGKYNEQFF. The rearrangement uses TRBV4-3 and TRBJ2-1, with 10 bases aligning to TRBD2. Trimming took 0 bases from V and 4 from J; bases not matched to a gene: 6. The CDR3 contains 17 residues. The germline V gene has CDR1 LGHNA and CDR2 YSLEER.

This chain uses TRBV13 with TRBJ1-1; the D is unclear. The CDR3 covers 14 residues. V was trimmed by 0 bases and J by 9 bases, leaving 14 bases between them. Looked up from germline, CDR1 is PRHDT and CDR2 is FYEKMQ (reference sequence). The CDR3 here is CASSLGRAGGQAFF. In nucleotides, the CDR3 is TGTGCCAGCAGCTTAGGCCGTGCGGGAGGCCAAGCTTTCTTT. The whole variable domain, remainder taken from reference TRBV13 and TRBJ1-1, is AAGVIQSPRHLIKEKRETATLKCYPIPRHDTVYWYQQGPGQDPQFLISFYEKMQSDKGSIPDRFSAQQFSDYHSELNMSSLELGDSALYFCASSLGRAGGQAFFGQGTRLTVV.

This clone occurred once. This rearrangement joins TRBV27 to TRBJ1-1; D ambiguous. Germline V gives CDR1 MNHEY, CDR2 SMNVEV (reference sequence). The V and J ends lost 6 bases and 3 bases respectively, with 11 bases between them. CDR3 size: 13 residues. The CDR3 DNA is TGTGCCAGCAGGCCCGGTGGTTACACTGAAGCTTTCTTT. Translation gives CASRPGGYTEAFF.

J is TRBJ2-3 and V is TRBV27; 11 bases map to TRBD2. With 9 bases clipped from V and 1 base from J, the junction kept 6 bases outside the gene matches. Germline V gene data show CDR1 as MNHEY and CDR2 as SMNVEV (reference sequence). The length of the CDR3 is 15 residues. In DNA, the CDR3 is TGTGCCAGTAGGCGGACTAGCGGGCGCACAGATACGCAGTATTTT. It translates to CASRRTSGRTDTQYF.